This T cell receptor (beta chain) is drawn from a study of immune evolution from preneoplasia to lung adenocarcinoma. Study findings and constraints: Normal lung had highest clonality; later lesions appeared denser, more diverse.

Patient tissue came from resections in Japan or China, 2014–2017. The assay was immunoSEQ multiplex PCR, and TCRdb's table has in-frame clones only and misses some. The sample shows some 6,500 clones, roughly 88% of them seen only once. This CDR3 has 19 amino acids. The germline gives CDR1 SGHTA, CDR2 FQGTGA. Trimming cost V 4 bases and J 6 bases; bases outside gene matches: 16. Details on this clone: What it binds is not known.

The chain carries TRBV7-3 and TRBJ2-2, with 11 bases fitting TRBD2. Sequencing was performed on FFPE lung adenocarcinoma in situ tissue. This clonotype originated in a donor at least 70 years old with lung adenocarcinoma. CDR3 protein: CASSSIIAGGPLFSGELFF. DNA for the CDR3: TGTGCCAGCAGCTCAATAATAGCGGGAGGGCCGCTATTCTCCGGGGAGCTGTTTTTT.